The 15 T cell receptor beta chains listed next were all sequenced from one sample in a study of T-cell reconstitution after alpha-beta-depleted transplantation in children. TCRbeta library construction was performed incorporating unique molecular identifiers. TCRdb independently ran MiXCR on the PCR reads; one entry per CDR3 protein. The top ten hold under 30% of the sample, which has 440,000 or so distinct CDR3 sequences, roughly two fifths seen once. This sample comprised PBMCs, obtained before TCRalphabeta/CD19-depleted stem cell transplant. The receptors come from a girl aged 2-10 years with aplastic anemia, due to receive a stem cell transplant.

The V gene is TRBV29-1, the J gene TRBJ2-1; 13 nucleotides align to TRBD2. Germline V CDR1 and CDR2: SQVTM, ANQGSEA. The CDR3 has 15 amino acids. V lost 7 bases to trimming and J lost 4 bases; unmatched junction nucleotides: 7. CDR3 DNA sequence: TGCAGCGCAACCCCGGGACTAGCGGGGTACAATGAGCAGTTCTTC. The encoded protein is CSATPGLAGYNEQFF.

Points on this clonotype: This is likely a read error, given that the CDR3 carries no conserved phenylalanine or tryptophan at its end. The chain has TRBV6-1 and TRBJ1-1, with D possibly TRBD1 on 5 matching bases. V was shortened by 3 bases and J by 1 base, with 12 bases between the two germline ends. Germline V gene lookup returns CDR1 MNHNS and CDR2 SASEGT. This CDR3 is 15 amino acids long. The CDR3 spells CASSDPRVANTEAFI. CDR3 bases: TGTGCCAGCAGTGACCCCAGGGTAGCGAACACTGAAGCTTTCATT.

V gene TRBV20-1 combines with J gene TRBJ2-7; D is uncertain. Germline values: CDR1 DFQATT, CDR2 SNEGSKA (reference sequence). The CDR3 is 13 amino acids. The V gene lost 1 base and the J gene lost 6 bases, with 13 bases spanning the gap. The DNA of the CDR3 is TGCAGTGCTAGAGGTGGCAGGTCCGCCGAGCAGTACTTC. Its translation is CSARGGRSAEQYF.

V and J are TRBV4-1 and TRBJ2-3; D is ambiguous. V lost 6 bases, J lost 0 bases, and 19 bases lay in between. The CDR3 is made up of 17 amino acids. CDR1 is MGHRA and CDR2 is YSYEKL in the germline V gene. The CDR3: CASSRASLTQSTDTQYF. CDR3 nucleotide sequence: TGCGCCAGCAGTCGGGCAAGTTTAACCCAAAGCACAGATACGCAGTATTTT.

The J gene is TRBJ2-2, the V gene TRBV10-1; D perhaps matches TRBD1 (5 bases). V lost 5 bases, J lost 4 bases, and 8 bases lay in between. The CDR3 contains 13 residues. The germline V gene encodes CDR1 WNHNN and CDR2 SYGVQD (reference sequence). CDR3 amino acids: CASSQGPTGELFF. The CDR3 region has the DNA TGCGCCAGCAGTCAGGGCCCCACCGGGGAGCTGTTTTTT.

V is TRBV7-9 and J is TRBJ1-2, with D possibly being TRBD1 (5 bases). Germline CDR1 and CDR2: SEHNR and FQNEAQ (reference sequence). Deletions cut 5 bases from V and 7 bases from J, with 26 bases between. The CDR3 loop spans 17 amino acids. The chain's CDR3 is CASSVGEYGGRTSGYTF. The CDR3 nucleotides are TGTGCCAGCAGCGTAGGGGAGTACGGAGGACGAACGAGTGGCTACACCTTC. Drawing the rest from reference TRBV7-9 and TRBJ1-2, the complete variable domain is DTGVSQNPRHKITKRGQNVTFRCDPISEHNRLYWYRQTLGQGPEFLTYFQNEAQLEKSRLLSDRFSAERPKGSFSTLEIQRTEQGDSAMYLCASSVGEYGGRTSGYTFGSGTRLTVV.

V usage is TRBV20-1 and J usage is TRBJ2-1, with 7 nucleotides matching TRBD2. V was clipped by 4 bases and J by 5 bases; unmatched bases: 5. Germline CDR1 DFQATT, CDR2 SNEGSKA (reference sequence). The CDR3 runs 13 residues. Written as DNA, the CDR3 is TGCAGTGCTATGCACGGGAGGCACAATGAGCAGTTCTTC. Translated, it gives CSAMHGRHNEQFF.

This clonotype turned up a few times. The chain links TRBV29-1 to TRBJ2-6, with 7 positions matching TRBD1. V shed 6 bases and J 3 bases; nucleotides not matched to a gene: 11. This CDR3 has 16 residues. Germline V gene sequence: CDR1 SQVTM, CDR2 ANQGSEA. This CDR3 reads CSVYAVAGGGANVLTF. The CDR3 bases are TGCAGCGTGTACGCGGTCGCAGGGGGTGGGGCCAACGTCCTGACTTTC.

This chain uses TRBV6-2 or TRBV6-3 with TRBJ2-7; D perhaps matches TRBD1 (7 bases). V shed 4 bases and J shed 2 bases, with 15 bases lying between them. The CDR3 consists of 15 residues. Per germline, CDR1 MNHEY and CDR2 SVGEGT. This chain's CDR3 is CASSLAQGGTYEQYF. CDR3 DNA sequence: TGTGCCAGCAGTTTGGCGCAGGGGGGAACCTACGAGCAGTACTTC.

This clonotype has at least ten counts. The gene calls are TRBV5-1 and TRBJ2-1; D unresolved. Trimming pared 0 bases from V and 8 bases from J, leaving 12 bases between. The CDR3 spans 14 residues. Germline assignment: CDR1 SGHRS and CDR2 YFSETQ. CDR3 DNA sequence: TGCGCCAGCAGCTTGGCGCCCCATTTGGATGAGCAGTTCTTC. Residues: CASSLAPHLDEQFF. The variable domain in full, with the rest retrieved from reference TRBV5-1 and TRBJ2-1, is KAGVTQTPRYLIKTRGQQVTLSCSPISGHRSVSWYQQTPGQGLQFLFEYFSETQRNKGNFPGRFSGRQFSNSRSEMNVSTLELGDSALYLCASSLAPHLDEQFFGPGTRLTVL.

The chain employs TRBV7-9 and TRBJ1-1; no clear D. The CDR3 length is 13 residues. From germline, CDR1 is SEHNR and CDR2 FQNEAQ (reference sequence). The V end was cut by 5 bases, the J end by 1 base, with 8 bases between. In DNA form, the CDR3 reads TGTGCCAGCAGCGGCATTCGGAACACTGAAGCTTTCTTT. Translating it yields CASSGIRNTEAFF.

This clonotype was detected ten times or more. The chain combines TRBV20-1 with TRBJ1-2, with D possibly matching TRBD1 (6 bases). Per the germline V gene, CDR1 is DFQATT and CDR2 is SNEGSKA (reference sequence). The CDR3 contains 15 residues. V was shortened by 3 bases and J by 0 bases, with 14 bases between the two germline ends. The chain's CDR3 is CSASGGQLSNYGYTF. The CDR3, as DNA: TGCAGTGCTAGTGGGGGGCAGCTATCTAACTATGGCTACACCTTC.

This chain uses TRBV28 with TRBJ1-4; tentative D call: TRBD1 (6 bases). The CDR3 sequence is 15 residues long. Germline CDR1 reads MDHEN; CDR2 reads SYDVKM. V lost 6 bases, J lost 4 bases, and 15 bases lay in between. The CDR3 sequence: CASRYRDNNNEKLFF. CDR3 in DNA: TGTGCCAGCAGATACCGGGACAATAATAATGAAAAACTGTTTTTT.

The V call is TRBV18, the J call TRBJ2-2; 9 bases are a match to TRBD1. Germline V gives CDR1 KGHSH, CDR2 LQKENI. Trimming removed 3 bases from V and 6 bases from J; junction bases left unmatched: 5. The CDR3 contains 15 residues. CDR3 sequence reads: CASSPRTGVAGELFF. The CDR3 region has the DNA TGTGCCAGCTCACCGAGGACAGGGGTCGCCGGGGAGCTGTTTTTT.

This clonotype appeared many times. The V call is TRBV19, the J call TRBJ2-3; the D is unclear. Trimming took off 4 bases at V and 1 base at J, with 6 bases between the two ends. The CDR3 has 13 residues. Germline V CDR1 and CDR2: LNHDA, SQIVND (reference sequence). CDR3 residues: CASSTAGTDTQYF. The CDR3 DNA reads TGTGCCAGTAGTACGGCAGGCACAGATACGCAGTATTTT.